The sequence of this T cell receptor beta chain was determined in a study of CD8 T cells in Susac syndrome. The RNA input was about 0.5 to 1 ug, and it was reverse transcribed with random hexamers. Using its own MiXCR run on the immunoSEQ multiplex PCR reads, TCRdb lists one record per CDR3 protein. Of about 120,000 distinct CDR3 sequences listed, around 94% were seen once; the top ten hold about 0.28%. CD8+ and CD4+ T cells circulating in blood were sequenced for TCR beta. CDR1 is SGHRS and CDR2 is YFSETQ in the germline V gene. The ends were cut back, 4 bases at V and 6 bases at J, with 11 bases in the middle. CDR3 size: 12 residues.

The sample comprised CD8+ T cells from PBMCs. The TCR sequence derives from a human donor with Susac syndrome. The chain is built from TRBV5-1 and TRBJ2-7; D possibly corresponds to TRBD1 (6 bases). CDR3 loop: CASSVGAIEQYF. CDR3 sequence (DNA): TGCGCCAGCAGCGTGGGGGCCATCGAGCAGTACTTC.